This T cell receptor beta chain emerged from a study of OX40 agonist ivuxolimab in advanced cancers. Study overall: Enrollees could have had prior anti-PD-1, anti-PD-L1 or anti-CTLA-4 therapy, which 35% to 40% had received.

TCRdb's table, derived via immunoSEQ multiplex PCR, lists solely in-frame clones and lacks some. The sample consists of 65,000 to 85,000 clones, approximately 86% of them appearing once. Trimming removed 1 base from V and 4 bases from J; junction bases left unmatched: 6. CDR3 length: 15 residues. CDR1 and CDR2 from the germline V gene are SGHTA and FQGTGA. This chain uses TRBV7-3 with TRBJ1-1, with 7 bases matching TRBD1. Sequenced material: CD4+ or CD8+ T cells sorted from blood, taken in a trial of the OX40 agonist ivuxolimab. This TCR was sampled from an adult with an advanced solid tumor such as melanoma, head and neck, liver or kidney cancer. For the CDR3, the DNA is TGTGCCAGCAGCTTAAAGCAGGGGGTGGCCACTGAAGCTTTCTTT. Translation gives CASSLKQGVATEAFF.